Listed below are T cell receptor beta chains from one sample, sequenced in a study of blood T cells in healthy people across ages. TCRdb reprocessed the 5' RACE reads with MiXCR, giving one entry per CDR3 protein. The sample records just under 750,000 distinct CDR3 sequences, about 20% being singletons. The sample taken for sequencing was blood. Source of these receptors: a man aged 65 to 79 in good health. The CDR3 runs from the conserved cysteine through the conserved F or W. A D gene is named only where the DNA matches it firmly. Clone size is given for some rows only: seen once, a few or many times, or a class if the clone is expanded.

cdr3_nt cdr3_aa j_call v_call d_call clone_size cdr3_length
TGTGCCAGCAGTGATGGGACAGGCCTTTTCAATGAGCAGTTCTTC CASSDGTGLFNEQFF TRBJ2-1 TRBV25-1 TRBD1 . 15
TGCAGTGCTAGACCAGCCGCCCAAGAGACCCAGTACTTC CSARPAAQETQYF TRBJ2-5 TRBV20-1 . . 13
TGTGCCAGCAGCTTAGAGCTGGGAACCGATCAGCCCCAGCATTTT CASSLELGTDQPQHF TRBJ1-5 TRBV7-2 . . 15
TGCGCCAGCAGCGGGAGGGACAGGGCCTACGAGCAGTACTTC CASSGRDRAYEQYF TRBJ2-7 TRBV5-1 TRBD1 few 14
TGTGCCAGCAGTCCTAGCGGTGCTACGCAGTATTTT CASSPSGATQYF TRBJ2-3 TRBV6-2/TRBV6-3 TRBD2 few 12
TGTGCCAGCAGTTTAAAGGGCGGGGAGTGGTCAACTACGCAGTATTTT CASSLKGGEWSTTQYF TRBJ2-3 TRBV27 . few 16
TGCGCCAGCAGCCGACCCCCAGAGGGCTATAATGAAAAACTGTTTTTT CASSRPPEGYNEKLFF TRBJ1-4 TRBV5-1 . . 16
TGTGCCACCAGTGATGCCCGAAAGGGAATAATAGGGGAGCTGTTTTTT CATSDARKGIIGELFF TRBJ2-2 TRBV24-1 . . 16
TGTGCCAGCAGCCAAGATCGGGGACAGAAACAGTACTTC CASSQDRGQKQYF TRBJ2-5 TRBV14 TRBD1 . 13
TGTGCCTGTTGTGAGACAGGACCTGAAAAACTGTTTTTT CACCETGPEKLFF TRBJ1-4 TRBV30 . . 13
TGTGCCAGCAGCCAAGGGGGCCGAAGGTACGAGCAGTACTTC CASSQGGRRYEQYF TRBJ2-7 TRBV3-1 . . 14
TGTGCCAGCAGTGAGACCCGGGGTGGTGAAAAACTGTTTTTT CASSETRGGEKLFF TRBJ1-4 TRBV2 . . 14
TGTGCCAGTAGTATAAGGATGGAAGCTTTCTTT CASSIRMEAFF TRBJ1-1 TRBV19 . . 11
TGCGCCAGCAGCCAGGGACGGAAAGAGACCCAGTACTTC CASSQGRKETQYF TRBJ2-5 TRBV5-1 . few 13
TGTGCCAGCAGCCCCGGGGCTGTCTCTGGAAACACCATATATTTT CASSPGAVSGNTIYF TRBJ1-3 TRBV7-3 . . 15
TGTGCCAGCAGCCAAGCCCAAACCTGGGGGGTAGGTAGCAATGAGCAGTTCTTC CASSQAQTWGVGSNEQFF TRBJ2-1 TRBV14 . . 18
TGCAGCACGAAGACAGGGGGGACTGAAGCTTTCTTT CSTKTGGTEAFF TRBJ1-1 TRBV29-1 TRBD1 few 12
TGTGCCACCAGCAGAGTTACTTATAATCGGGAGACCCAGTACTTC CATSRVTYNRETQYF TRBJ2-5 TRBV15 . few 15
TGTGCCAGCAGCCAAGTATTCGCCCAAAAGGGGGAAAAACTGTTTTTT CASSQVFAQKGEKLFF TRBJ1-4 TRBV4-2 . few 16
TGCAGCGTTGAGGCGCGGGGACAGACGATAGGTGAGCAGTTCTTC CSVEARGQTIGEQFF TRBJ2-1 TRBV29-1 . . 15
TGTGCTAGTGGACTCGGTGGTGCAGATACGCAGTATTTT CASGLGGADTQYF TRBJ2-3 TRBV12-5 . few 13
TGTGCCAGCAGGCCCCCCGGCCTTCTAGGGTCAGATACGCAGTATTTT CASRPPGLLGSDTQYF TRBJ2-3 TRBV28 . . 16
TGTGCCAGCAGTTACTCGGCAGGGGGGGCCAAAAACATTCAGTACTTC CASSYSAGGAKNIQYF TRBJ2-4 TRBV6-5 . . 16
TGCAGCGTTCGTTACCTAGCGGGAGTGGAGACCCAGTACTTC CSVRYLAGVETQYF TRBJ2-5 TRBV29-1 TRBD2 few 14
TGTGCCTTATGGGACAGGGTGACCTATGGCTACACCTTC CALWDRVTYGYTF TRBJ1-2 TRBV6-5 TRBD1 . 13
TGTGCCAGCAGTTTCGACAGGGGGACTGAAGCTTTCTTT CASSFDRGTEAFF TRBJ1-1 TRBV7-2 TRBD1 . 13
TGTGCCAGCAGTGAGTCGACCTTCTATGGCTACACCTTC CASSESTFYGYTF TRBJ1-2 TRBV2 . few 13